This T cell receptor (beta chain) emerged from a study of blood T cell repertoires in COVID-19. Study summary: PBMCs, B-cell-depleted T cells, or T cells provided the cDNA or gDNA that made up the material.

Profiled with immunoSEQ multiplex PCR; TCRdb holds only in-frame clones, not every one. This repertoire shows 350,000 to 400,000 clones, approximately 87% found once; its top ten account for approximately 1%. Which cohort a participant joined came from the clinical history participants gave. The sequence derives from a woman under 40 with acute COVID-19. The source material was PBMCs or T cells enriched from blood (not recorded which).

The CDR3 spells CASRSGTSGREQYF. The CDR3 bases are TGTGCCAGCAGGTCCGGGACTAGCGGTCGCGAGCAGTACTTC. V usage is TRBV28 and J usage is TRBJ2-7, with TRBD2 matching 11 bases. The CDR3 is made up of 14 amino acids. Germline trimming cut 6 bases from V and 6 bases from J; bases unmatched to any gene: 7. Germline loops: CDR1 MDHEN, CDR2 SYDVKM. Together with reference TRBV28 and TRBJ2-7, the CDR3 gives the full variable domain: DVKVTQSSRYLVKRTGEKVFLECVQDMDHENMFWYRQDPGLGLRLIYFSYDVKMKEKGDIPEGYSVSREKKERFSLILESASTNQTSMYLCASRSGTSGREQYFGPGTRLTVT.